This T cell receptor beta chain is drawn from a study of identical twins. Findings of the study overall: Modelling underestimated the level of out-of-frame TCR alpha sharing observed in monozygotic twins.

In its sample, this clonotype was seen a few times. What it binds is unknown. Germline values: CDR1 LGHNT, CDR2 FRNRAP. This CDR3 region has 18 residues. Germline trimming cut 2 bases from V and 0 bases from J; bases unmatched to any gene: 8. A universal primer site was incorporated via template switching, and the cDNA contained unique molecular identifiers. In TCRdb, the 5' RACE reads were re-called with MiXCR into one record per CDR3 protein. This table has roughly 690,000 distinct CDR3 sequences, approximately 6% appearing once. Sequencing was performed on naive T cells sorted from blood. The clonotype was recovered from a man younger than 35 in good health. The chain combines TRBV12-5 with TRBJ2-3, with 10 bases lining up with TRBD2. The CDR3 here is CASGLTEREGPSTDTQYF. As DNA, the CDR3 is TGTGCTAGTGGTTTGACGGAGCGGGAGGGCCCTAGCACAGATACGCAGTATTTT.